The clone carrying this T cell receptor beta chain was counted many times. As for time point: technical triplicate 1. This sample stems from a study of neurological immune-mediated disorders. Using its own MiXCR run on the 5' RACE reads, TCRdb lists one record per CDR3 protein. This sample carries some 25,000 distinct CDR3 sequences, about 13% of them seen once, and the ten largest clones take roughly 5.5%. Germline V CDR1 and CDR2: DFQATT, SNEGSKA (reference sequence). Trimming pared 0 bases from V and 0 bases from J, leaving 13 bases between. The CDR3 contains 16 residues. The V gene is TRBV20-1, the J gene TRBJ2-3, with D perhaps matching TRBD1 (5 bases). This receptor was identified in a female donor with HTLV-1-associated myelopathy (HAM/TSP). Sequencing was performed on CD4+ T cells from blood. CDR3 sequence reads: CSARDRTPTSTDTQYF. The CDR3 nucleotides read TGCAGTGCTAGAGATAGGACACCCACTAGCACAGATACGCAGTATTTT.